The clone carrying this TCR beta chain occurred a few times. The data were taken from a study of blood T cells in healthy people across ages. Next came a second PCR, run for about 7 to 12 cycles, which used a sample-barcoded 5' primer along with a J-beta primer mix. All cDNA molecules were each tagged by a template-switch adaptor with 12 random nucleotides. From the 5' RACE reads, TCRdb called clonotypes with MiXCR, one entry per CDR3 protein. The repertoire consists of almost 1 million distinct CDR3 sequences, with just over 50% occurring once and the leading ten covering roughly 23%. Deletions cut 0 bases from V and 3 bases from J, with 12 bases between. The CDR3 contains 15 residues. CDR1 is LGHNA and CDR2 is YSLEER in the germline V gene.

Sequencing was done on a sample of blood. The chain joins TRBV4-3 to TRBJ2-7; D perhaps matches TRBD1 (6 bases). The receptor comes from a woman aged 55 to 70 in good health. In nucleotides, the CDR3 is TGCGCCAGCAGCCAAGAAGTCAGCAGGGGCTACGAGCAGTACTTC. It is translated as CASSQEVSRGYEQYF.